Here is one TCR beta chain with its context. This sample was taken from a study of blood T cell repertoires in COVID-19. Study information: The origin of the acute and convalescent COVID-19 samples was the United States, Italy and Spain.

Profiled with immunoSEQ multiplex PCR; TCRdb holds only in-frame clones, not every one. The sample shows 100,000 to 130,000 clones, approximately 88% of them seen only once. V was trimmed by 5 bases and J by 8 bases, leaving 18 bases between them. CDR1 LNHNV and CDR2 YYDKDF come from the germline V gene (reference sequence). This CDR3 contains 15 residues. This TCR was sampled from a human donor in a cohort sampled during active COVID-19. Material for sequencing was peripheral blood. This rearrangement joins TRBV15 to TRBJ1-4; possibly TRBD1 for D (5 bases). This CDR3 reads CATSVIRGVGEKLFF. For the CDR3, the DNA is TGTGCCACCAGCGTGATCCGGGGGGTAGGCGAAAAACTGTTTTTT.